This T cell receptor (beta chain) emerged from a study of T cell responses to AZD1222 COVID-19 vaccine. Germline V gene lookup returns CDR1 LNHDA and CDR2 SQIVND (reference sequence). The CDR3 consists of 14 residues. Trimming cost V 3 bases and J 0 bases, with 6 bases left between them. Sequencing used immunoSEQ multiplex PCR; TCRdb keeps in-frame clones, though not all of them. Of about 180,000 clones listed, 85% to 90% were seen once; the top ten hold about 1.5%. This clone was seen ten or more times. This sequence was found in an adult in good health. The gene calls are TRBV19 and TRBJ1-5, with a weak D call TRBD1 (5 bases). Sequencing was performed on peripheral blood, taken on day 0 of AZD1222 vaccination. In nucleotides, the CDR3 is TGTGCCAGTAGTATGGGACCTAGCAATCAGCCCCAGCATTTT. Protein product: CASSMGPSNQPQHF.